This TCR beta chain was identified during a study of cytomegalovirus exposure and HLA in healthy donors. The germline V gene encodes CDR1 SEHNR and CDR2 FQNEAQ (reference sequence). The CDR3 is 16 residues long. With V trimmed by 7 bases and J by 1 base, 11 bases remained unmatched. The primer mix had 60 Vbeta and 13 Jbeta primers. Original data processing: Later reanalysis found around 84 million unique TCR beta chains, around 9.9 million of them shared. Assay used: immunoSEQ multiplex PCR; TCRdb lists only in-frame clones, some missing. D and trimming were read from the DNA, whereas the V and J calls and clone size are those reported in that table. Here the sample spans some 130,000 clones, around 80% being singletons. Study-level points and caveats: The sole available immune exposure information was CMV serostatus.

Comments on this clone: Antigen specificity is unknown.

This receptor was taken from a young man in good health and CMV-seronegative. The genes are TRBV7-9 and TRBJ2-7; 9 bases align to TRBD2. Sequenced input: PBMCs. CDR3 loop: CASTMSGTSRSYEQYF. For the CDR3, the DNA is TGTGCCAGCACAATGTCCGGGACTAGCCGATCCTACGAGCAGTACTTC.